This TCR beta chain comes out of a study of blood T cell repertoires in COVID-19. Study context: The cDNA or gDNA used as material had been derived from T cells, B-cell-depleted T cells, or PBMCs.

The length of the CDR3 is 15 residues. CDR1 and CDR2 (germline): SGDLS, YYNGEE. V was pared by 5 bases and J by 4 bases, with 16 bases between. Profiled with immunoSEQ multiplex PCR; TCRdb holds only in-frame clones, not every one. The sample shows 30,000 to 45,000 clones, roughly nine tenths of them seen only once. Sequencing was performed on peripheral blood. This receptor was taken from a man between 65 and 85 years old with acute or convalescent COVID-19. This chain links TRBV9 with TRBJ2-1; no reliable D call. The CDR3 reads CASRPVGGSYNEQFF. CDR3 bases: TGTGCCAGCAGGCCCGTCGGTGGTAGTTACAATGAGCAGTTCTTC.